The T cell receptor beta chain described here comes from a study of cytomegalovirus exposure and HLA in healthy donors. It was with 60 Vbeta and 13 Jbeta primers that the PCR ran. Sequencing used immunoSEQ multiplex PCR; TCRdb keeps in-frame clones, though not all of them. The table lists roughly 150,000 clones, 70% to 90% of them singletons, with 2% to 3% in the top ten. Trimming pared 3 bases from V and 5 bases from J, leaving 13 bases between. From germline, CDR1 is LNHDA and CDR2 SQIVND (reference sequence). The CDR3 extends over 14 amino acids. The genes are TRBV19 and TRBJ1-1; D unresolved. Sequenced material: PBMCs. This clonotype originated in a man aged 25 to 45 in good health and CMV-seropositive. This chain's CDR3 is CASSIRDYNTEAFF. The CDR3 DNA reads TGTGCCAGTAGTATCAGAGACTACAATACTGAAGCTTTCTTT.